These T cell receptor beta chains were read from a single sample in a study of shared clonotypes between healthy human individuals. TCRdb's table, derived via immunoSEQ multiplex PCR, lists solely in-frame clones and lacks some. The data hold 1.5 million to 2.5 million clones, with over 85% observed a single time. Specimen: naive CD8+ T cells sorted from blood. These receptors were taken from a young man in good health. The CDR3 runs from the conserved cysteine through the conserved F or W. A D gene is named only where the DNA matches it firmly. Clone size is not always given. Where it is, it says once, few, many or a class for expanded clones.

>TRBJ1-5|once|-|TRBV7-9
TGTGCCAGCAGCCCAAGTGACAGCTATAGCAATCAGCCCCAGCATTTT
CASSPSDSYSNQPQHF
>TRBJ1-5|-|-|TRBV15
TGTGCCACCGGACAGATGGGCAATCAGCCCCAGCATTTT
CATGQMGNQPQHF
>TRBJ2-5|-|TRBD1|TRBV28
TGTGCCAGCAGTTTGGCAGGGGGATTCGGGACCCAGTACTTC
CASSLAGGFGTQYF
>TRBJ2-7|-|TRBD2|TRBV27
TGTGCCAGCAGCCCTGGGACTAGCGGGGGTGGCGAGCAGTACTTC
CASSPGTSGGGEQYF
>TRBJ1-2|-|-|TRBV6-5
TGTGCCAGCAGTCTCCTCTATGGAGGTGGCTACACCTTC
CASSLLYGGGYTF
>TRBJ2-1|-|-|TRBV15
TGTGCCACCAGCAGAGATTTGGGACAGGGGCGACTAGCGGGCGACAATGAGCAGTTCTTC
CATSRDLGQGRLAGDNEQFF
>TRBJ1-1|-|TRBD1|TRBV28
TGTGCCAGCAGCGGACAGGGGGCCAAGAACACTGAAGCTTTCTTT
CASSGQGAKNTEAFF
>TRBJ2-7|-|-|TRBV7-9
TGTGCCAGCAGCTTAGGACTAGTTGGATCCTACGAGCAGTACTTC
CASSLGLVGSYEQYF
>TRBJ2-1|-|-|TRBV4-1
TGCGCCAGCAGCCAAGATCCAGCGGAGTTCTGGAACAATGAGCAGTTCTTC
CASSQDPAEFWNNEQFF
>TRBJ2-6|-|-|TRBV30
TGTGCCTGGAGTGTACAGGGTGTCTTCTCTGGGGCCAACGTCCTGACTTTC
CAWSVQGVFSGANVLTF
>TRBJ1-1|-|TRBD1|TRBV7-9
TGTGCCAGCAGCTCGCCGGGACAGGGGAACACTGAAGCTTTCTTT
CASSSPGQGNTEAFF
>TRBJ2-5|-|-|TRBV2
TGTGCCAGCAGCCCTGTTCTGGTGGGAGGTTTACAAGAGACCCAGTACTTC
CASSPVLVGGLQETQYF
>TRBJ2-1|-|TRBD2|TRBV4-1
TGCGCCAGCAGCCTGGGACTAGCGGTCAACAATGAGCAGTTCTTC
CASSLGLAVNNEQFF
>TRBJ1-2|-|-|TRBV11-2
TGTGCCAGCAGCTTAGTACAGGGAGTTAACTATGGCTACACCTTC
CASSLVQGVNYGYTF
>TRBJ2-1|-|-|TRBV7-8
TGTGCCAGCAGCCCGCAGGTGCAGCGAGGATATGAGCAGTTCTTC
CASSPQVQRGYEQFF
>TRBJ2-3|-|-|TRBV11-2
TGTGCCAGCAGCTTAGAACCAGGGAAGACCCCCGCTACGCAGTATTTT
CASSLEPGKTPATQYF
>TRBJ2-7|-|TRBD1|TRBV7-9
TGTGCCAGCAGCGTCCGGGACAGTAAAATCCACGAGCAGTACTTC
CASSVRDSKIHEQYF
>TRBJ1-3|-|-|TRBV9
TGTGCCAGCAGCGCACCGGGATACACCATATATTTT
CASSAPGYTIYF
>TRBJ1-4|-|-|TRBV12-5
TGTGCTAGTGGTTTGGGTAGACAGGAAGGTAATGAAAAACTGTTTTTT
CASGLGRQEGNEKLFF
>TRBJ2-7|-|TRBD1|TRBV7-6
TGTGCCAGCAGCCCCGGGTCGGGACAGGGGTACTACGAGCAGTACTTC
CASSPGSGQGYYEQYF
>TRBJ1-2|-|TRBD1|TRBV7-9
TGTGCCAGCAGCTTTCCGGGACAGGGGGGTGGCTACACCTTC
CASSFPGQGGGYTF
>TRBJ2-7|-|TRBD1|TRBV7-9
TGTGCCAGCAGCCTGGGACAGGGAAGTTACTACGAGCAGTACTTC
CASSLGQGSYYEQYF
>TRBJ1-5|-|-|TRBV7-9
TGTGCCGTCCAAAGGACGGGATCAGTGACCCAGCATTTT
CAVQRTGSVTQHF
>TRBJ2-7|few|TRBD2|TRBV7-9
TGTGCCAGCAGCTTAGCTGCGGGAGGGCCAGGCGAGCAGTACTTC
CASSLAAGGPGEQYF
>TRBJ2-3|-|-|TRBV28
TGTGCCAGCAGTTATGAGGGCGGGGGCTACCAAGATAGCACAGATACGCAGTATTTT
CASSYEGGGYQDSTDTQYF
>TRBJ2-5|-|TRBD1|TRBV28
TGTGCCAGCAGTCTAGACAGGGGGCGAGAGGAGACCCAGTACTTC
CASSLDRGREETQYF
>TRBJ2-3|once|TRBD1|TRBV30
TGTGCCTGGAGTGACAGCCCACTACCAGGGGGAGGCACAGATACGCAGTATTTT
CAWSDSPLPGGGTDTQYF
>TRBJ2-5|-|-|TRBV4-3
TGCGCCAGCAGCCAAGTTATGGCTAGCCAGGAGACCCAGTACTTC
CASSQVMASQETQYF
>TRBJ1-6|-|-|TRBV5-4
TGTGCCAGCAGCGCATTCTCAGGGTCACCCCTCCACTTT
CASSAFSGSPLHF
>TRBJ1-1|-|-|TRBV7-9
TGTGCCAGCAGCGGCTGGGCCAGGGAGCTTAACACTGAAGCTTTCTTT
CASSGWARELNTEAFF
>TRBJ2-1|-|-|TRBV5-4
TGTGCCAGCAGCTTGGCCGATCAGGGCTATGAGCAGTTCTTC
CASSLADQGYEQFF
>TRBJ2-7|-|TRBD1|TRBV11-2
TGTGCCAGCAGCCCGGACAGGGGACACACCTACGAGCAGTACTTC
CASSPDRGHTYEQYF
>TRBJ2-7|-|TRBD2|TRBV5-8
TGTGCCAGCAGCTTGTGGACTAGCGGGCGTACCTACGAGCAGTACTTC
CASSLWTSGRTYEQYF
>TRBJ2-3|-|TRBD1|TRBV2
TGTGCCAGCGGACCGGGACAGGGACCCACAGATACGCAGTATTTT
CASGPGQGPTDTQYF
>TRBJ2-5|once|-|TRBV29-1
TGCAGCGCTGACTCCGGAGTGAGCGAGACCCAGTACTTC
CSADSGVSETQYF
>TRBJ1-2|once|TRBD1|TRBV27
TGTGCCACCCGGCTTAGGGGGCAAGGCTATGGCTACACCTTC
CATRLRGQGYGYTF
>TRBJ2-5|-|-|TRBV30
TGTGCCTGGGAACAGGGTTTAGAGACCCAGTACTTC
CAWEQGLETQYF
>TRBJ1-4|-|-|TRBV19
TGTGCCAGTATGCCGGGACCAACTAATGAAAAACTGTTTTTT
CASMPGPTNEKLFF
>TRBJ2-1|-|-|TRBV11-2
TGTGCCAGCAGTTCTCCATCCCGGGGCTACAATGAGCAGTTCTTC
CASSSPSRGYNEQFF
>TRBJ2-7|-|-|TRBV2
TGTGCCAGCAGTGAAGTATCGGATAGCTCCTACGAGCAGTACTTC
CASSEVSDSSYEQYF
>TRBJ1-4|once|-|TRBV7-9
TGTGCCAGCAGCACTTTCGGGACCGGGGAAAAACTGTTTTTT
CASSTFGTGEKLFF
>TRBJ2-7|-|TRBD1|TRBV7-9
TGTGCCAGCAGCTTAGGGGAGACAGGGGGTGAGCAGTACTTC
CASSLGETGGEQYF
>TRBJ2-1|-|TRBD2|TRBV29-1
TGCAGCGTTGAAGGCTTTCTAGCGGGGGGGCACAATGAGCAGTTCTTC
CSVEGFLAGGHNEQFF
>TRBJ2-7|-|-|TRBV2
TGTGCCGTATTAAGTTTGGACTCGCACTACGAGCAGTACTTC
CAVLSLDSHYEQYF
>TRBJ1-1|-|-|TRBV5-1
TGCGCCAGCAGCTCAGGGGAAATGAACACTGAAGCTTTCTTT
CASSSGEMNTEAFF
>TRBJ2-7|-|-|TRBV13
TGTGCCAGCAGCTTAAGCGATAGCTCCTACGAGCAGTACTTC
CASSLSDSSYEQYF
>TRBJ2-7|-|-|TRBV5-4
TGTGCCAGCAGCCCGACCCCACCAGGGGCGGAGGGCTACGAGCAGTACTTC
CASSPTPPGAEGYEQYF
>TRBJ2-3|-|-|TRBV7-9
TGTGCCAGCAGCTTCGCGACCGGGACCATCACAGATACGCAGTATTTT
CASSFATGTITDTQYF
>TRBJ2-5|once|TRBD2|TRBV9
TGTGCCAGCAGCCCAGGCGGGGGGCAAGAGACCCAGTACTTC
CASSPGGGQETQYF
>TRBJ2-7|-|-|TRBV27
TGTGCCAGCAGTTTAGGGGACAAGAGGGAGCAGTACTTC
CASSLGDKREQYF
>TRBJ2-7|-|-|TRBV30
TGTGCCTGGGCGACGGGGAGCTCCTACGAGCAGTACTTC
CAWATGSSYEQYF
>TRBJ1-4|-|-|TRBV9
TGTGCCAGCAGCGGGAACCCACAGGGTGAAAAACTGTTTTTT
CASSGNPQGEKLFF
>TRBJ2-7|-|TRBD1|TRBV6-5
TGTGCCAGCAGGCCTTCCGGGACAGGGTCCGAGCAGTACTTC
CASRPSGTGSEQYF
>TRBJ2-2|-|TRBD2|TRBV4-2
TGTGCCAGCAGCCAAGAGCCTAGCGGGGGGCTAGCGAACACCGGGGAGCTGTTTTTT
CASSQEPSGGLANTGELFF
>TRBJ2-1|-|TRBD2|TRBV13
TGTGCCAGCAGTCACTCCTTCTTAGCGGGGGGTTACAATGAGCAGTTCTTC
CASSHSFLAGGYNEQFF